A single sample is the source of the 27 T cell receptor beta chains below, sequenced in a study of cytomegalovirus exposure and HLA in healthy donors. The primer mix had 60 Vbeta and 13 Jbeta primers. Method: immunoSEQ multiplex PCR; TCRdb's copy keeps in-frame clones and lacks some. Among some 180,000 clones listed, roughly 80% were seen once. The sample was PBMCs. These receptors were collected from a male donor in good health and CMV-seronegative.

This sequence joins TRBV11-2 and TRBJ1-1, with D possibly TRBD1 on 6 matching bases. V lost 5 bases and J lost 10, with 14 bases in between. The CDR3 spans 12 residues. Germline CDR1 and CDR2: SGHAT and FQNNGV. CDR3 amino acids: CASSLDRSGAFF. The CDR3 bases are TGTGCCAGCAGCCTCGACAGGTCCGGAGCTTTCTTT.

This clone was found once. V usage is TRBV18 and J usage is TRBJ2-3, with D possibly matching TRBD2 (6 bases). Trimming removed 0 bases at V and 2 bases at J, with 12 bases between. Germline CDR1 and CDR2: KGHSH and LQKENI. This CDR3 region has 16 residues. The CDR3 bases are TGTGCCAGCTCACCACCGGAGGGGCCTAACACAGATACGCAGTATTTT. Translation gives CASSPPEGPNTDTQYF.

The rearrangement joins TRBV7-9 to TRBJ2-7; 8 bases are a match to TRBD1. This CDR3 has 14 residues. After removal of 0 bases from V and 6 bases from J, the junction contained 4 bases not matched to a gene. The germline V gene encodes CDR1 SEHNR and CDR2 FQNEAQ (reference sequence). The CDR3 reads CASSLAGTGIEQYF. DNA of the CDR3: TGTGCCAGCAGCTTAGCCGGGACAGGAATCGAGCAGTACTTC.

This clone has a single count. This rearrangement joins TRBV5-1 to TRBJ2-4; a possible D gene is TRBD1 (5 bases). V was clipped by 0 bases and J by 2 bases, with 12 bases between them. CDR3 size: 16 residues. Germline assignment: CDR1 SGHRS and CDR2 YFSETQ. This chain's CDR3 is CASSLGQGLPKNIQYF. The CDR3 bases are TGCGCCAGCAGCTTGGGGCAGGGCTTACCCAAAAACATTCAGTACTTC.

The V gene is TRBV27, the J gene TRBJ2-3, with 9 bases lining up with TRBD2. The V gene end was trimmed by 2 bases and the J gene end by 1 base; junction bases not matched to a gene: 19. Looked up from germline, CDR1 is MNHEY and CDR2 is SMNVEV (reference sequence). The CDR3 totals 21 residues. This CDR3 is CASSLLRYSRGGQWGTDTQYF. CDR3 DNA sequence: TGTGCCAGCAGTTTACTAAGATACTCGCGGGGGGGCCAATGGGGCACAGATACGCAGTATTTT.

The V gene is TRBV5-5, the J gene TRBJ1-1; 10 bases align to TRBD1. The germline V gene encodes CDR1 SGHKS and CDR2 YYEKEE (reference sequence). The CDR3 extends over 13 amino acids. Unmatched junction bases numbered 3, after V lost 6 bases and J lost 4 bases. The DNA for the CDR3 is TGTGCCAGCATCGGGACAGGGGTCACTGAAGCTTTCTTT. Residues: CASIGTGVTEAFF.

V and J are TRBV13 and TRBJ2-5; weak D call: TRBD2 (6 bases). Trimming left V 5 bases short and J 2 bases short, with 18 bases between. Germline V lookup: CDR1 PRHDT, CDR2 FYEKMQ (reference sequence). This CDR3 has 16 residues. The CDR3 DNA reads TGTGCCAGCAGCAACCCGGGCGGGCGGGGACAAGAGACCCAGTACTTC. The encoded protein is CASSNPGGRGQETQYF. The variable domain in full, completed from reference TRBV13 and TRBJ2-5, reads AAGVIQSPRHLIKEKRETATLKCYPIPRHDTVYWYQQGPGQDPQFLISFYEKMQSDKGSIPDRFSAQQFSDYHSELNMSSLELGDSALYFCASSNPGGRGQETQYFGPGTRLLVL.

By share of the sample, this clone is medium-sized. The rearrangement joins TRBV4-1 to TRBJ1-5; TRBD1 might be the D (6 bases). CDR1 and CDR2 (germline): MGHRA, YSYEKL. CDR3 length equals 14 residues. Trimming removed 2 bases at V and 6 bases at J, with 11 bases between. CDR3 amino acids: CASSQSTGFQPQHF. CDR3 bases: TGCGCCAGCAGCCAATCGACAGGATTTCAGCCCCAGCATTTT.

The V gene is TRBV11-2, the J gene TRBJ1-5, with D possibly being TRBD1 (5 bases). Between the trimmed V and J ends, which lost 6 bases and 3 bases, there was a span of 15 bases. Germline CDR1 reads SGHAT; CDR2 reads FQNNGV. The CDR3 sequence is 15 residues long. In DNA form, the CDR3 reads TGTGCCAGCAGTGCTGGGGGAGGGGTCAATCAGCCCCAGCATTTT. Residues: CASSAGGGVNQPQHF. Combining the CDR3 with reference TRBV11-2 and TRBJ1-5 gives the whole variable domain EAGVAQSPRYKIIEKRQSVAFWCNPISGHATLYWYQQILGQGPKLLIQFQNNGVVDDSQLPKDRFSAERLKGVDSTLKIQPAKLEDSAVYLCASSAGGGVNQPQHFGDGTRLSIL.

J is TRBJ2-5 and V is TRBV5-4; perhaps TRBD1 as D (7 bases). The CDR3 consists of 12 residues. Germline V gene sequence: CDR1 SGHNT, CDR2 YYREEE (reference sequence). Trimming removed 10 bases from V and 5 bases from J, with 15 bases in between. CDR3 bases: TGTGCCGGCGGGCAGGGGGGCGAGACCCAGTACTTC. Protein sequence: CAGGQGGETQYF.

Regarding this clone: Other DNA sequences in this sample translate to the same CDR3. CDR3 nucleotides: TGTGCCAGCAGCCAGGATACAGGGAGCTCCTACGAGCAGTACTTC. Translating it yields CASSQDTGSSYEQYF. V usage is TRBV4-2 and J usage is TRBJ2-7; perhaps TRBD1 as D (6 bases). Trimming shortened V by 3 bases and J by 0 bases, and 12 bases separated the two germline ends. Germline V gene lookup returns CDR1 LGHNA and CDR2 YNFKEQ. The CDR3 length is 15 residues.

CDR3 sequence reads: CASSPGWDRHSYEQYF. The CDR3 DNA reads as TGTGCCAGCTCACCAGGATGGGACAGACATTCCTACGAGCAGTACTTC. This chain connects TRBV18 to TRBJ2-7; 7 bases align to TRBD1. The germline V gene has CDR1 KGHSH and CDR2 LQKENI. The junction had 8 bases not matched to a gene; V was cut back by 2 bases and J by 1 base. The CDR3 contains 16 residues.

This chain joins TRBV4-1 and TRBJ2-5, with TRBD1 identical over 9 bases. V lost 3 bases to trimming and J lost 11 bases; unmatched junction nucleotides: 10. CDR1 and CDR2 (germline): MGHRA, YSYEKL. The CDR3 sequence is 14 residues long. The CDR3 region has the DNA TGCGCCAGCAGCCATGGAACCTGGGGACAGGGTCAGTACTTC. Encoded protein: CASSHGTWGQGQYF.

The CDR3 bases are TGCAGTGCTAGTGTATTTAATGAAGCTTTCTTT. Its translation: CSASVFNEAFF. V and J are TRBV20-1 and TRBJ1-1; the D is unclear. This CDR3 is 11 amino acids long. Trimming removed 3 bases at V and 7 bases at J, with 9 bases between. The germline gives CDR1 DFQATT, CDR2 SNEGSKA (reference sequence).

This chain connects TRBV7-2 to TRBJ2-7; the D is unclear. The CDR3 length is 15 residues. Trimming cost V 2 bases and J 3 bases, with 14 bases left between them. Germline V gene data show CDR1 as SGHTA and CDR2 as FQGNSA. The CDR3 DNA reads as TGTGCCAGCAGCTTAACAGCTACACCGGTCTACGAGCAGTACTTC. Translated, it gives CASSLTATPVYEQYF.

The chain links TRBV5-4 to TRBJ2-6, with 7 nucleotides matching TRBD2. This CDR3 contains 19 residues. CDR1 is SGHNT and CDR2 is YYREEE in the germline V gene (reference sequence). V lost 4 bases and J lost 0; bases outside the gene matches: 13. The CDR3: CASSGDPGRTSSGANVLTF. CDR3 in DNA: TGTGCCAGCAGCGGGGATCCTGGACGGACTAGCTCTGGGGCCAACGTCCTGACTTTC.

The V call is TRBV5-5, the J call TRBJ1-2; 7 bases map to TRBD1. The J segment lost 2 bases and the V segment lost 0 bases, leaving 4 bases of the junction unmatched. The CDR3 runs 15 residues. Germline V gene data show CDR1 as SGHKS and CDR2 as YYEKEE (reference sequence). CDR3 sequence: CASSLVSGGNYGYTF. CDR3 nucleotides: TGTGCCAGCAGCTTGGTATCAGGGGGGAACTATGGCTACACCTTC.

The chain uses TRBV29-1 and TRBJ2-1; 9 bases align to TRBD1. V lost 4 bases to trimming and J lost 3 bases; unmatched junction nucleotides: 4. The CDR3 is 14 residues long. CDR1 is SQVTM and CDR2 is ANQGSEA in the germline V gene. The CDR3 DNA is TGCAGCGTTGCCTCGGACAGGGGCTACAATGAGCAGTTCTTC. Translating it yields CSVASDRGYNEQFF.

The chain combines TRBV10-3 with TRBJ2-7; 8 nucleotides agree with TRBD2. The CDR3 contains 16 residues. From germline, CDR1 is ENHRY and CDR2 SYGVKD. After removal of 2 bases from V and 3 bases from J, the junction contained 9 bases not matched to a gene. CDR3: CAISEGGGLSFYEQYF. In DNA, the CDR3 is TGTGCCATCAGTGAGGGCGGGGGGTTATCGTTCTACGAGCAGTACTTC.

V gene TRBV5-6 combines with J gene TRBJ1-1; D not certain. V lost 3 bases and J 1 base, leaving 7 bases between the germline ends. The CDR3 loop spans 13 amino acids. Per germline, CDR1 SGHDT and CDR2 YYEEEE. CDR3 residues: CASSSSENTEAFF. CDR3 DNA: TGTGCCAGCAGCTCCTCAGAGAACACTGAAGCTTTCTTT.

The chain uses TRBV28 and TRBJ1-1; 8 nucleotides align to TRBD1. Germline V gene data show CDR1 as MDHEN and CDR2 as SYDVKM. The CDR3 consists of 15 residues. V lost 5 bases and J lost 2; bases outside the gene matches: 7. CDR3 residues: CASSRGDRPNTEAFF. The CDR3, as DNA: TGTGCCAGCAGTCGTGGGGACAGGCCAAACACTGAAGCTTTCTTT.

The table lists this clone with a count of one. The chain has TRBV19 and TRBJ2-5; 8 bases fit TRBD2. V lost 4 bases, J lost 0 bases, and 4 bases stayed unmatched. The CDR3 runs to 15 residues. The germline gives CDR1 LNHDA, CDR2 SQIVND (reference sequence). The DNA of the CDR3 is TGTGCCAGTAGTAGTAGCGGGGTAGACCAAGAGACCCAGTACTTC. This encodes CASSSSGVDQETQYF.

The chain combines TRBV5-1 with TRBJ1-6; possible D gene TRBD1, 6 bases. CDR3 length: 15 residues. Germline V CDR1 and CDR2: SGHRS, YFSETQ. Deletions cut 0 bases from V and 8 bases from J, with 12 bases between. The CDR3 bases are TGCGCCAGCAGCTTGGATTGGGGGCGCGATTCACCCCTCCACTTT. As protein: CASSLDWGRDSPLHF.

The chain links TRBV5-1 to TRBJ2-3, with 7 bases that match TRBD2. V dropped 0 bases and J dropped 5; count of bases not matched to a gene: 6. Germline assignment: CDR1 SGHRS and CDR2 YFSETQ. The CDR3 is 15 residues long. CDR3 bases: TGCGCCAGCAGCTTGGCCAGCGGGGCGAGAGATACGCAGTATTTT. Amino acids: CASSLASGARDTQYF.

The chain is built from TRBV6-5 and TRBJ2-5; a weak D match, TRBD2 (6 bases). CDR1 is MNHEY and CDR2 is SVGAGI in the germline V gene. The V end was cut by 8 bases, the J end by 4 bases, with 14 bases between. The CDR3 length is 13 residues. CDR3 nucleotide sequence: TGTGCCAGCTCCCTGGGGGGTGCAGAGACCCAGTACTTC. Translated, it gives CASSLGGAETQYF.

The chain uses TRBV9 and TRBJ2-1, with 9 bases aligning to TRBD2. Germline V CDR1 and CDR2: SGDLS, YYNGEE. The CDR3 loop spans 15 amino acids. V lost 3 bases, J lost 9 bases, and 10 bases stayed unmatched. The CDR3 bases are TGTGCCAGCAGCGCCCCGGGTAGCGGGGGTAGTGAGCAGTTCTTC. Protein: CASSAPGSGGSEQFF. The whole variable domain, filled in from reference TRBV9 and TRBJ2-1, reads DSGVTQTPKHLITATGQRVTLRCSPRSGDLSVYWYQQSLDQGLQFLIQYYNGEERAKGNILERFSAQQFPDLHSELNLSSLELGDSALYFCASSAPGSGGSEQFFGPGTRLTVL.

The V and J genes are TRBV5-8 and TRBJ1-6, with unresolved D. Per the germline V gene, CDR1 is SGHTS and CDR2 is YDEGEE. Trimming cost V 0 bases and J 9 bases, with 10 bases left between them. The CDR3 runs to 14 residues. CDR3 sequence reads: CASSLGASGSPLHF. The CDR3, as DNA: TGTGCCAGCAGCTTGGGTGCCTCGGGTTCACCCCTCCACTTT.